The source of this T cell receptor beta chain is a study of cytomegalovirus exposure and HLA in healthy donors. Notes on this clone: What it binds is unknown.

PCR primers comprised 60 Vbeta and 13 Jbeta primers. Libraries were prepared by immunoSEQ multiplex PCR; TCRdb keeps only in-frame clonotypes and omits some of them. The sample has approximately 190,000 clones, approximately 80% seen once. Whole-study results and caveats: Available immune exposure information was restricted to CMV serostatus only. Most TCR sequences showed up rarely, but some public TCRs showed up in many donors. Across donors, sequencing depth was assumed by presence/absence analyses to be roughly uniform. Highly shared sequence variants in one cluster were likely a sequencing artifact.

Per the germline V gene, CDR1 is SEHNR and CDR2 is FQNEAQ (reference sequence). V was trimmed by 5 bases and J by 4 bases, leaving 11 bases between them. The CDR3 covers 13 residues. The TCR originated in a man between 35 and 55 years old in good health and CMV-seropositive. The chain uses TRBV7-9 and TRBJ1-1; the D is unclear. Sequencing used PBMCs. This CDR3 is CASSIRGGTEAFF. The CDR3 DNA is TGTGCCAGCAGCATACGGGGAGGCACTGAAGCTTTCTTT.